Given below is one T cell receptor (beta chain) in context. Its recognized antigen is unknown. There are no base qualities to consult, and no much larger clone falls within one base. This entry comes from a study of blood T cells in healthy people across ages (dated by TCRdb to between 2014 and 2017). With regard to the full study: In model experiments, template switching captured roughly one uniquely barcoded TCR beta cDNA molecule for every two T cells. To avoid experimental bias, donors of different ages were distributed randomly across sequencing lanes. The study analyzed two additional independent replicas of 1 million unique cDNA reads from the same blood draw for two donors, one aged 18 to 30 and one aged 80 or older. To track age-related changes in TCR beta repertoire diversity, the study relied on deep sequencing normalized with unique cDNA molecular identifiers. Donors were grouped into four age groups: young (average about 15 years), middle-aged (39), aged (around 60) and long-lived (just over 80). Broader findings and caveats from the paper: A strong correlation was found between observed TCR beta diversity and the percentage of naive T cells measured by flow cytometry. Estimates of total diversity from one million sequenced T cells were regarded as lower bounds and underestimates. Donor CMV infection status was unknown, potentially confounding age-related changes in expanded clonotypes. Compared with the aged group, more naive CD4+ T cells, fewer expanded clones and increased TCR diversity were shown by the long-lived group, suggesting age selection. Conclusive comparison of naive and antigen-experienced compartments was prevented by the profiling of bulk unsorted PBMCs. Observed TCR beta diversity per million T cells fell roughly linearly with age, and a significant reduction was already apparent by age about 38.

The donors were roughly 40 Caucasian individuals from Russia, aged roughly 6 to 100 years, who were systemically healthy. Approximately 9.3 milliliters of peripheral blood were drawn from each donor into EDTA-treated Vacutainer tubes. Ficoll-Paque density-gradient centrifugation was used to isolate PBMCs, with at least 7 million per sample. Trizol reagent was used to extract total RNA from PBMCs, with at least 5 micrograms per sample. For every donor, an aliquot of PBMCs went through flow cytometry to measure the percentages of naive CD45RAhigh/CD27high T cells. The library was prepared using 5' RACE. Data came from an Illumina HiSeq 2500. The second PCR ran for about 6 to 11 cycles and used a J-beta primer mix along with a sample-barcoded 5' primer. Each TCR beta cDNA molecule received a unique molecular identifier from a template-switch 5' adaptor carrying 12 random nucleotides. Each sample yielded at least 3 million CDR3-containing paired-end reads. First-strand cDNA synthesis was performed from all RNA using the Mint cDNA synthesis kit, with priming by a TRBC-specific oligonucleotide. Following uracil-DNA glycosylase treatment, all cDNA underwent a first 18-cycle PCR with the universal primers M1SS and BC2_uni_R. Turning to the authors' computational methods: For normalization, 1 million high-quality reads were randomly selected from each sample, with every read carrying a distinct molecular identifier. Reads with shared molecular identifiers were discarded instead of being binned into consensus sequences. MiTCR, set to a Q25 quality threshold and the strictest error-elimination algorithm, was used for CDR3 identification, clonotype clustering and error correction. Lower-bound total TCR beta diversity was estimated with a nonparametric unseen species model using Euler transformation. In TCRdb, the public reads were trimmed at Q25 with fastp and aligned with MiXCR, with productive beta chains retained. Merged by CDR3 protein, the rows form single entries marked with the most common genes and DNA. TCRdb's processing, not the authors' own work, is the source of the V and J calls. The sample table records fewer than 1.5 million distinct CDR3 sequences; around 39% of these occur just once. The ten largest clonotypes hold approximately 7.9% of the sample.

Including the terminal cysteine and phenylalanine, the CDR3 comprises 15 residues. Only the CDR3 region is kept as DNA, spanning 45 bases read in frame from base 1. The germline V gene (reference sequence) sets CDR1 to LGHDT and CDR2 to YNNKEL. V loses 5 bases at its end and J loses 1 base; junction bases beyond the gene matches: 5. The sequenced material came from blood. This clonotype was sampled from a young woman in good health. The rearrangement combines TRBV3-1 with TRBJ1-1, with TRBD1 identical over 9 junction bases. This receptor carries the CDR3 CASSGTGGANTEAFF. DNA sequence: TGTGCCAGCAGCGGTACAGGGGGCGCGAACACTGAAGCTTTCTTT.